This T cell receptor (beta chain) was found in a study of cytomegalovirus exposure and HLA in healthy donors. Study-level results: The authors later found HLA-associated TCR beta chains more clonally expanded than equally common others. Later analysis reportedly placed an Asian-associated ancestry cluster below the approximately 700-donor mean in N-insertions. The HLA-A and HLA-B alleles of most subjects were reportedly predicted accurately from TCR beta sequences.

Concerning this clone itself: What it binds is unknown.

The PCR employed 60 Vbeta primers together with 13 Jbeta primers. Repertoires were generated with immunoSEQ multiplex PCR, while TCRdb's copy carries only in-frame clones and drops some. The sample consists of 150,000 to 200,000 clones, roughly 80% of them appearing once. This CDR3 is 16 amino acids long. Looked up from germline, CDR1 is MNHEY and CDR2 is SVGAGI. The V segment lost 2 bases and the J segment 1 base; nucleotides outside the gene matches: 6. Specimen: PBMCs. The gene calls are TRBV6-5 and TRBJ1-1, with 8 nucleotides matching TRBD1. The receptor was isolated from a female donor in good health and CMV-seronegative. The CDR3 DNA sequence: TGTGCCAGCAGTTACGGTCAGACAGGGGCGAACACTGAAGCTTTCTTT. It encodes CASSYGQTGANTEAFF.